The 18 T cell receptor beta chains below come from one sample, sequenced in a study of T cells in Graves' hyperthyroidism and ophthalmopathy. Amplified TCR beta CDR3 regions came from RNA transcripts. Initially, a first-round RT-PCR of the TCR CDR3 employed the HTBI primer set. MiXCR was run by TCRdb on the multiplex PCR reads, yielding one entry per CDR3 protein. The data contain some 600,000 distinct CDR3 sequences, more than 11% of them singletons. The sample consisted of blood. Receptors were obtained from a woman in her twenties or thirties with Graves' hyperthyroidism that later progressed to Graves' ophthalmopathy.

Many counts were recorded for this clonotype. This rearrangement joins TRBV5-8 to TRBJ2-5; 8 bases are shared with TRBD1. The V segment lost 3 bases and the J segment 3 bases; nucleotides outside the gene matches: 1. The V gene's germline CDR1 is SGHTS and CDR2 YDEGEE. This CDR3 region has 13 residues. The CDR3 DNA sequence: TGTGCCAGCAGCTGGGGACAGGAAGAGACCCAGTACTTC. This sequence encodes CASSWGQEETQYF.

This clonotype was counted many times. This chain links TRBV29-1 with TRBJ2-1; 9 bases map to TRBD1. V was clipped by 3 bases and J by 5 bases; unmatched bases: 8. The CDR3 extends over 15 amino acids. Looked up from germline, CDR1 is SQVTM and CDR2 is ANQGSEA. The DNA for the CDR3 is TGCAGCGTTGATACCGGGACAGGGTTTAACAATGAGCAGTTCTTC. Encoded protein: CSVDTGTGFNNEQFF.

This clonotype was counted many times. The chain carries TRBV18 and TRBJ2-7; TRBD1 aligns across 8 bases. The CDR3 totals 16 residues. V shed 3 bases, J shed 2 bases, and the junction held 9 bases outside the gene matches. Germline V gene data show CDR1 as KGHSH and CDR2 as LQKENI. This chain's CDR3 is CASSPKPDRAPYEQYF. CDR3 in DNA: TGTGCCAGCTCACCCAAACCGGACAGGGCTCCCTACGAGCAGTACTTC.

This clonotype occurred a few times. A single base separates this from a much larger clone, so it may be a read error. The chain is built from TRBV27 and TRBJ1-4, with D uncertain. Germline values: CDR1 MNHEY, CDR2 SMNVEV (reference sequence). V lost 3 bases and J lost 7, with 12 bases in between. The CDR3 sequence is 14 residues long. CDR3 nucleotide sequence: TGTGCCAGCAGTTTTTCGATCGGCGGTGAAAAACTGTTTTTT. It is translated as CASSFSIGGEKLFF.

This clonotype occurred many times. The chain joins TRBV27 to TRBJ1-1, with 8 bases lining up with TRBD1. The V gene end was trimmed by 3 bases and the J gene end by 10 bases; junction bases not matched to a gene: 10. Germline V CDR1 and CDR2: MNHEY, SMNVEV (reference sequence). This CDR3 spans 14 amino acids. In nucleotides, the CDR3 is TGTGCCAGCAGTTTCTTAGCGCAGGGGGCGGGAGCTTTCTTT. Its protein is CASSFLAQGAGAFF.

Comment on this clonotype: This may come from a read error, since a much larger clone is one base off. CDR3 residues: CASSLAQGVNTEAFF. In DNA, the CDR3 is TGTGCCAGCAGCTTAGCGCAGGGGGTGAACACTGAAGCTTTCTTT. This chain joins TRBV7-6 and TRBJ1-1, with 7 positions matching TRBD1. V shed 0 bases, J shed 0 bases, and the junction held 1 base outside the gene matches. The CDR3 covers 15 residues. Germline assignment: CDR1 SGHVS and CDR2 FNYEAQ.

This clonotype was seen at least ten times. The chain has TRBV11-2 and TRBJ2-7, with D perhaps matching TRBD2 (6 bases). V lost 0 bases and J lost 4, with 13 bases in between. The CDR3 length is 15 residues. Germline CDR1 and CDR2: SGHAT and FQNNGV. CDR3 region: CASSLEPGELYEQYF. CDR3 sequence (DNA): TGTGCCAGCAGCTTAGAACCGGGAGAGCTTTACGAGCAGTACTTC.

The rearrangement uses TRBV18 and TRBJ2-7; D may be TRBD2 (6 bases). CDR3 length: 14 amino acids. Germline CDR1 reads KGHSH; CDR2 reads LQKENI. V was trimmed by 2 bases and J by 6 bases, leaving 14 bases between them. CDR3 loop: CASSPTGSSTEQYF. The CDR3 DNA follows: TGTGCCAGCTCACCAACCGGGAGTAGTACCGAGCAGTACTTC.

In its sample, this clonotype was seen many times. V and J are TRBV6-1 and TRBJ1-3; D remains ambiguous. CDR1 is MNHNS and CDR2 is SASEGT in the germline V gene. V lost 7 bases to trimming and J lost 0 bases, with 13 bases between them. The CDR3 is 15 amino acids. The CDR3 DNA is TGTGCCAGCACCTTGACCCCCGACTCTGGAAACACCATATATTTT. Translating gives CASTLTPDSGNTIYF.

This clonotype was counted once. The CDR3 carries no conserved terminal phenylalanine or tryptophan, so it likely arises from a read error. The V gene is TRBV20-1, the J gene TRBJ1-1, with D perhaps matching TRBD1 (5 bases). The ends were cut back, 3 bases at V and 0 bases at J, with 8 bases in the middle. CDR3 length: 13 residues. Germline V gene sequence: CDR1 DFQATT, CDR2 SNEGSKA (reference sequence). CDR3 sequence (DNA): TGCAGTGCTAGCGGGGCCTTGAACACTGAAGCTTTCCTT. Protein: CSASGALNTEAFL.

V gene TRBV30 combines with J gene TRBJ2-7; D remains ambiguous. This CDR3 comprises 12 residues. Germline V gives CDR1 GTSNPN, CDR2 SVGIG (reference sequence). V was pared by 0 bases and J by 5 bases, with 8 bases between. This CDR3 is CAWSVGMNEQYF. In nucleotides, the CDR3 is TGTGCCTGGAGTGTAGGTATGAACGAGCAGTACTTC.

The chain employs TRBV30 and TRBJ2-5; D is undetermined. This CDR3 is 13 amino acids long. V was pared by 2 bases and J by 5 bases, with 12 bases between. Germline lookup yields CDR1 GTSNPN and CDR2 SVGIG (reference sequence). This CDR3 reads CAWSPAPLETQYF. The CDR3 coding sequence is TGTGCCTGGAGTCCCGCCCCTCTGGAGACCCAGTACTTC.

This clonotype came up a few times. The chain couples TRBV19 to TRBJ1-3, with no clear D. The length of the CDR3 is 13 residues. V was trimmed by 4 bases and J by 5 bases, leaving 9 bases between them. Germline V lookup: CDR1 LNHDA, CDR2 SQIVND (reference sequence). The CDR3 is CASSSTTRNTIYF. CDR3 nucleotides: TGTGCCAGTAGTAGTACGACTAGAAACACCATATATTTT.

The table lists this clonotype with many counts. The chain recombines TRBV4-1 with TRBJ2-3, with TRBD2 identical over 8 bases. Germline CDR1 reads MGHRA; CDR2 reads YSYEKL. This CDR3 contains 15 residues. J lost 4 bases, V lost 2 bases, and 5 bases had no gene match. The CDR3 DNA is TGCGCCAGCAGCCAACCGGGACTAGGTGCAGATACGCAGTATTTT. Protein: CASSQPGLGADTQYF.

The chain carries TRBV20-1 and TRBJ2-1; 10 nucleotides match TRBD2. CDR1 is DFQATT and CDR2 is SNEGSKA in the germline V gene (reference sequence). This CDR3 comprises 13 residues. The J segment lost 7 bases and the V segment lost 6 bases, leaving 6 bases of the junction unmatched. CDR3 coding DNA: TGCAGTGCCGTTCTAGCGGGAGTGAATGAGCAGTTCTTC. This translates into CSAVLAGVNEQFF.

This clonotype was observed a handful of times. The chain links TRBV19 to TRBJ2-2; a possible D gene is TRBD1 (6 bases). Germline CDR1 reads LNHDA; CDR2 reads SQIVND (reference sequence). There are 15 residues in the CDR3. V was shortened by 8 bases and J by 4 bases, with 17 bases between the two germline ends. In DNA form, the CDR3 reads TGTGCCAGTGGTGGGGAGATGGGGGCCACCGGGGAGCTGTTTTTT. Its protein is CASGGEMGATGELFF.

This clonotype was seen repeatedly, ten times or more. The junction shows a germline mismatch at one end, possibly a read error. The CDR3 DNA is TGTGTCAGCAGTGTTGGGGGGTTCAACCTTGAAGCTTTCTTT. This translates into CVSSVGGFNLEAFF. J is TRBJ1-1 and V is TRBV6-1; D is perhaps TRBD1 (5 bases). CDR1 is MNHNS and CDR2 is SASEGT in the germline V gene. The CDR3 extends over 14 amino acids.

This sequence joins TRBV11-2 and TRBJ1-1; a possible D gene is TRBD1 (6 bases). V was cut by 0 bases and J by 6 bases, with 11 bases left in between. Germline-derived CDR1 and CDR2 are SGHAT and FQNNGV. This CDR3 has 14 residues. For the CDR3, the DNA is TGTGCCAGCAGCTTAGAAAGGGGGACCGCTGAAGCTTTCTTT. Amino acids: CASSLERGTAEAFF.